The following is a TCR beta chain sequence with its context. Its antigen is not known. The CDR3 totals 13 residues. With 7 bases clipped from V and 3 bases from J, the junction kept 4 bases outside the gene matches. Germline V gene lookup returns CDR1 ENHRY and CDR2 SYGVKD. The data belong to a study of shared clonotypes between healthy human individuals. Study-wide results and limits: Against clonotypes common to all four donors, non-shared ones had lower generation probabilities. Across a handful of donors, naive CD4 shared 5% to 6%, naive CD8 3% to 3.5%, memory CD4 more than 2%, memory CD8 around 0.36%. Generally, naive subsets (rather than memory subsets) showed larger estimated richness. A limitation of the genetic and exposure-history diversity represented arose from few donors.

Clones were sequenced by immunoSEQ multiplex PCR, and TCRdb holds only the in-frame ones, with some missing. The sample holds millions of clones, 85% to 95% seen once. Sequenced material: naive CD4+ T cells sorted from blood. Subset reported: CD45RA+ positively selected. The receptor was isolated from a man younger than 35 in good health. The V call is TRBV10-3, the J call TRBJ2-7; 9 bases fit TRBD1. The CDR3 region is CAIKKDRGYEQYF. DNA for the CDR3: TGTGCCATCAAGAAGGACAGGGGCTACGAGCAGTACTTC.